Shown below are 26 T cell receptor beta chains from a single sample sequenced in a study of T cells in lung cancer brain metastases. The method was immunoSEQ multiplex PCR; TCRdb's version includes in-frame clones alone and lacks a portion of them. The sample yields a few thousand clones, about 89% seen once. Sample: tumor tissue from a brain metastasis. The receptors were sampled from a man between 65 and 80 years old with non-small cell lung cancer that had spread to the brain.

This clone came up once. The chain joins TRBV11-2 to TRBJ2-7; D uncertain. The CDR3 has 12 amino acids. Trimming left V 0 bases short and J 9 bases short, with 9 bases between. Germline CDR1 is SGHAT and CDR2 is FQNNGV. The CDR3 DNA follows: TGTGCCAGCAGCTTAGAGGTAGGCGGGCAGTACTTC. Translation: CASSLEVGGQYF.

The gene calls are TRBV7-8 and TRBJ2-5, with 13 bases matching TRBD2. V shed 3 bases and J 5 bases; nucleotides not matched to a gene: 9. Per the germline V gene, CDR1 is SGHVS and CDR2 is FQNEAQ. This CDR3 is built from 17 residues. The DNA for the CDR3 is TGTGCCAGCAGCTTCGGACTAGCGGGGGCCCCTGGGGAGACCCAGTACTTC. Its translation is CASSFGLAGAPGETQYF.

This clone has more than one count but fewer than ten. The rearrangement uses TRBV5-1 and TRBJ1-4, with 7 bases that match TRBD1. V shed 3 bases, J shed 8 bases, and the junction held 7 bases outside the gene matches. Germline CDR1 SGHRS, CDR2 YFSETQ. The length of the CDR3 is 14 residues. The CDR3: CASSSGGVREKLFF. The CDR3 DNA is TGCGCCAGCAGCTCAGGGGGGGTTCGGGAAAAACTGTTTTTT. The variable domain in full, with the rest retrieved from reference TRBV5-1 and TRBJ1-4, is KAGVTQTPRYLIKTRGQQVTLSCSPISGHRSVSWYQQTPGQGLQFLFEYFSETQRNKGNFPGRFSGRQFSNSRSEMNVSTLELGDSALYLCASSSGGVREKLFFGSGTQLSVL.

The chain combines TRBV28 with TRBJ1-2, with D possibly matching TRBD1 (6 bases). Trimming cost V 7 bases and J 2 bases, with 20 bases left between them. Germline-derived CDR1 and CDR2 are MDHEN and SYDVKM. The CDR3 covers 16 residues. CDR3 in DNA: TGTGCCAGCAAGTCCGGAGGGGGGGAGGGAAACTATGGCTACACCTTC. This encodes CASKSGGGEGNYGYTF.

The chain has TRBV4-3 and TRBJ1-1; D gene unclear. Trimming shortened V by 4 bases and J by 5 bases, and 17 bases separated the two germline ends. Germline assignment: CDR1 LGHNA and CDR2 YSLEER. The CDR3 sequence is 15 residues long. Here the CDR3 DNA reads TGCGCCAGCAGCCCCTCGTTCAGGTTGGGAACTGAAGCTTTCTTT. As protein: CASSPSFRLGTEAFF.

This clone was seen more than once but under ten times. This chain connects TRBV21-1 to TRBJ1-2. TRBV21-1 is assigned pseudogene status. The CDR3 length is 10 residues. The CDR3 loop reads CAREGDGYTF. The CDR3 DNA is TGTGCCAGGGAGGGGGACGGCTACACCTTC.

Points on this clone: Other DNA sequences in the sample encode the same CDR3. V is TRBV7-2 and J is TRBJ2-5; no clear D gene. The CDR3 covers 15 residues. Germline CDR1 reads SGHTA; CDR2 reads FQGNSA. Trimming shortened V by 5 bases and J by 2 bases, and 15 bases separated the two germline ends. The CDR3 DNA follows: TGTGCCAGCAGCCGAGACGGAACTACTCAAGAGACCCAGTACTTC. Protein product: CASSRDGTTQETQYF.

The chain has TRBV28 and TRBJ1-6, with D perhaps matching TRBD1 (6 bases). The CDR3 is made up of 13 amino acids. Trimming cost V 5 bases and J 14 bases, with 16 bases left between them. Germline CDR1 MDHEN, CDR2 SYDVKM. CDR3 bases: TGTGCCAGCAGTGGGGACAACCTCCGAGCCCTCCACTTT. Protein: CASSGDNLRALHF. The full variable domain, in which reference TRBV28 and TRBJ1-6 provide the parts outside the CDR3, is DVKVTQSSRYLVKRTGEKVFLECVQDMDHENMFWYRQDPGLGLRLIYFSYDVKMKEKGDIPEGYSVSREKKERFSLILESASTNQTSMYLCASSGDNLRALHFGNGTRLTVT.

The V and J genes are TRBV7-2 and TRBJ2-1; 9 nucleotides align to TRBD2. CDR3 length equals 15 residues. The V gene's germline CDR1 is SGHTA and CDR2 FQGNSA. The junction had 2 bases not matched to a gene; V was cut back by 3 bases and J by 2 bases. CDR3 nucleotides: TGTGCCAGCAGCTTGTCTAGCGGGGCCTACAATGAGCAGTTCTTC. Translation: CASSLSSGAYNEQFF. The whole variable domain, remainder taken from reference TRBV7-2 and TRBJ2-1, is GAGVSQSPSNKVTEKGKDVELRCDPISGHTALYWYRQSLGQGLEFLIYFQGNSAPDKSGLPSDRFSAERTGGSVSTLTIQRTQQEDSAVYLCASSLSSGAYNEQFFGPGTRLTVL.

J is TRBJ1-6 and V is TRBV7-8; D is uncertain. The CDR3 sequence is 16 residues long. Deletions cut 0 bases from V and 3 bases from J, with 9 bases between. Germline loops: CDR1 SGHVS, CDR2 FQNEAQ. In DNA form, the CDR3 reads TGTGCCAGCAGCTTAGCCTCACGCCTCTATAATTCACCCCTCCACTTT. Its protein is CASSLASRLYNSPLHF.

The chain links TRBV5-1 to TRBJ1-1; D may be TRBD1 (5 bases). The germline V gene has CDR1 SGHRS and CDR2 YFSETQ. The CDR3 has 14 residues. V lost 9 bases, J lost 2 bases, and 17 bases lay in between. This chain's CDR3 is CATHIGVENTEAFF. The CDR3 bases are TGCGCCACTCATATAGGGGTGGAAAACACTGAAGCTTTCTTT.

V gene TRBV28 combines with J gene TRBJ1-5; D is perhaps TRBD1 (5 bases). Per the germline V gene, CDR1 is MDHEN and CDR2 is SYDVKM. V was trimmed by 2 bases and J by 13 bases, leaving 18 bases between them. The CDR3 is 14 residues long. The CDR3 DNA reads TGTGCCAGCAGTTTAGGGGGGACCCCATTGACACAGCATTTT. Translation: CASSLGGTPLTQHF.

This sequence joins TRBV29-1 and TRBJ1-3, with D tentatively TRBD1 (6 bases). The V gene's germline CDR1 is SQVTM and CDR2 ANQGSEA. V lost 7 bases to trimming and J lost 2 bases, with 12 bases between them. This CDR3 is built from 13 residues. The CDR3 loop reads CSADPGAGNTIYF. DNA of the CDR3: TGCAGCGCAGACCCAGGGGCTGGAAACACCATATATTTT.

The chain employs TRBV9 and TRBJ1-5; D unclear. In germline, CDR1 is SGDLS, CDR2 YYNGEE. This CDR3 comprises 15 residues. The V gene lost 4 bases and the J gene lost 0 bases, with 11 bases spanning the gap. In nucleotides, the CDR3 is TGTGCCAGCAGCTCCCTCGGGGATAGCAATCAGCCCCAGCATTTT. It specifies CASSSLGDSNQPQHF. Drawing the rest from reference TRBV9 and TRBJ1-5, the complete variable domain is DSGVTQTPKHLITATGQRVTLRCSPRSGDLSVYWYQQSLDQGLQFLIQYYNGEERAKGNILERFSAQQFPDLHSELNLSSLELGDSALYFCASSSLGDSNQPQHFGDGTRLSIL.

This sequence joins TRBV30 and TRBJ1-5; the D is unclear. Germline CDR1 GTSNPN, CDR2 SVGIG (reference sequence). The CDR3 spans 12 residues. Trimming took off 0 bases at V and 7 bases at J, with 7 bases between the two ends. CDR3 protein: CAWSVAKQPQHF. CDR3 sequence (DNA): TGTGCCTGGAGTGTGGCGAAACAGCCCCAGCATTTT.

The chain uses TRBV5-4 and TRBJ1-5, with D tentatively TRBD1 (5 bases). CDR1 and CDR2 from the germline V gene are SGHNT and YYREEE (reference sequence). V gave up 0 bases and J gave up 3 bases, with 7 bases separating them. CDR3 size: 14 residues. In DNA, the CDR3 is TGTGCCAGCAGCTTGGGGGGGAACAATCAGCCCCAGCATTTT. Translated: CASSLGGNNQPQHF. Full variable domain (outside the CDR3, taken from reference TRBV5-4 and TRBJ1-5): ETGVTQSPTHLIKTRGQQVTLRCSSQSGHNTVSWYQQALGQGPQFIFQYYREEENGRGNFPPRFSGLQFPNYSSELNVNALELDDSALYLCASSLGGNNQPQHFGDGTRLSIL.

This chain joins TRBV9 and TRBJ2-1; 8 bases line up with TRBD2. V trimming: 1 base; J trimming: 6 bases; junction bases outside the gene matches: 3. Per germline, CDR1 SGDLS and CDR2 YYNGEE. This CDR3 has 14 amino acids. This CDR3 reads CASSVSGSLNEQFF. The CDR3 DNA reads TGTGCCAGCAGCGTAAGCGGGAGTCTCAATGAGCAGTTCTTC.

This chain uses TRBV4-1 with TRBJ1-1, with 7 bases aligning to TRBD1. This CDR3 is built from 15 residues. Germline V lookup: CDR1 MGHRA, CDR2 YSYEKL. With 0 bases clipped from V and 5 bases from J, the junction kept 6 bases outside the gene matches. The CDR3 region is CASSQDDRAITEAFF. CDR3 in DNA: TGCGCCAGCAGCCAAGATGACAGGGCTATAACTGAAGCTTTCTTT.

V gene TRBV7-3 combines with J gene TRBJ2-4, with D tentatively TRBD1 (7 bases). The CDR3 length is 14 residues. Deletions cut 2 bases from V and 9 bases from J, with 14 bases between. The germline V gene has CDR1 SGHTA and CDR2 FQGTGA. For the CDR3, the DNA is TGTGCCAGCAGCTTAGATCGGCAGGGGGGCATTCAGTACTTC. Residues: CASSLDRQGGIQYF.

J is TRBJ2-1 and V is TRBV30; no firm D call. Germline V gene sequence: CDR1 GTSNPN, CDR2 SVGIG (reference sequence). V shed 3 bases and J shed 6 bases, with 3 bases lying between them. The CDR3 is 10 residues long. CDR3 sequence: CAWRANEQFF. The CDR3 DNA reads as TGTGCCTGGAGGGCCAATGAGCAGTTCTTC.

This clone was observed once. The junction differs from germline at one of its ends, possibly a read error. The gene calls are TRBV5-1 and TRBJ2-2; TRBD1 agrees at 12 bases. Germline CDR1 SGHRS, CDR2 YFSETQ. The CDR3 has 17 amino acids. The CDR3 here is CASSLGTGGPNTGELFF. The CDR3 DNA reads TGCGCTAGCAGCTTGGGGACAGGGGGCCCGAACACCGGGGAGCTGTTTTTT.

The chain recombines TRBV5-4 with TRBJ2-4, with D tentatively TRBD1 (5 bases). V shed 2 bases and J shed 2 bases, with 14 bases lying between them. The CDR3 consists of 16 residues. CDR1 SGHNT and CDR2 YYREEE come from the germline V gene (reference sequence). CDR3 amino acids: CASSLRQGKSKNIQYF. In nucleotides, the CDR3 is TGTGCCAGCAGCTTAAGGCAGGGTAAATCCAAAAACATTCAGTACTTC.

The chain uses TRBV28 and TRBJ1-2; D perhaps matches TRBD1 (5 bases). Trimming shortened V by 4 bases and J by 5 bases, and 26 bases separated the two germline ends. CDR1 and CDR2 from the germline V gene are MDHEN and SYDVKM. The CDR3 length is 18 residues. The CDR3 DNA reads TGTGCCAGCAGTTCCGCGGGGACTCCGAAGTCGGGGTCTTATGGCTACACCTTC. Its protein product is CASSSAGTPKSGSYGYTF.

The chain is built from TRBV4-2 and TRBJ1-4; D might be TRBD1 (6 bases). V was shortened by 1 base and J by 3 bases, with 12 bases between the two germline ends. Germline CDR1 and CDR2: LGHNA and YNFKEQ. The CDR3 runs 16 residues. CDR3 residues: CASSQGQYRANEKLFF. As DNA, the CDR3 is TGTGCCAGCAGCCAAGGACAGTACAGGGCTAATGAAAAACTGTTTTTT.

This chain connects TRBV28 to TRBJ1-4, with 8 bases matching TRBD1. The V gene end was trimmed by 10 bases and the J gene end by 6 bases; junction bases not matched to a gene: 4. The CDR3 consists of 12 residues. Germline CDR1 and CDR2: MDHEN and SYDVKM. The CDR3: CATSGGDEKLFF. The CDR3 nucleotides are TGTGCCACCTCAGGGGGCGATGAAAAACTGTTTTTT.

The rearrangement links TRBV19 to TRBJ2-5; the D gene is possibly TRBD1 (6 bases). CDR3 length: 16 residues. The V end was cut by 2 bases, the J end by 2 bases, with 15 bases between. Germline V lookup: CDR1 LNHDA, CDR2 SQIVND (reference sequence). This CDR3 reads CASSISARGGQETQYF. DNA of the CDR3: TGTGCCAGTAGTATATCGGCTAGAGGGGGTCAAGAGACCCAGTACTTC.